Listed here are 19 T cell receptor beta chains from one sample, sequenced in a study of blood T cell repertoires in COVID-19. Some clones are missing from TCRdb's copy, which holds only in-frame ones; the method was immunoSEQ multiplex PCR. This sample has 200,000 to 300,000 clones; under 90% occur once, and the top ten carry around 4.2%. What was sequenced was peripheral blood. The receptors come from a man aged 55 to 70 with acute or convalescent COVID-19.

J is TRBJ1-1 and V is TRBV6-5; D perhaps matches TRBD1 (5 bases). The CDR3 consists of 14 residues. V lost 1 base and J lost 5, with 11 bases in between. Germline V gene sequence: CDR1 MNHEY, CDR2 SVGAGI. The CDR3 sequence: CASSYFTGGTEAFF. The CDR3 DNA follows: TGTGCCAGCAGTTACTTTACGGGGGGAACTGAAGCTTTCTTT.

The V gene is TRBV9, the J gene TRBJ2-3; TRBD1 might be the D (5 bases). The V gene's germline CDR1 is SGDLS and CDR2 YYNGEE. V was pared by 2 bases and J by 4 bases, with 17 bases between. The CDR3 extends over 16 amino acids. CDR3 in DNA: TGTGCCAGCAGCGTGTTCCAGACCCCCAGGGCAGATACGCAGTATTTT. Translation: CASSVFQTPRADTQYF. The full variable domain, its missing parts supplied by reference TRBV9 and TRBJ2-3, is DSGVTQTPKHLITATGQRVTLRCSPRSGDLSVYWYQQSLDQGLQFLIQYYNGEERAKGNILERFSAQQFPDLHSELNLSSLELGDSALYFCASSVFQTPRADTQYFGPGTRLTVL.

V gene TRBV27 combines with J gene TRBJ1-2, with 8 bases that match TRBD1. J gave up 8 bases and V 4 bases, and 6 bases lay outside the gene matches. Per germline, CDR1 MNHEY and CDR2 SMNVEV (reference sequence). CDR3 length: 13 amino acids. The CDR3 DNA follows: TGTGCCAGCAGTTCCCAGGGGGCCGAGGGCTACACCTTC. It yields the protein CASSSQGAEGYTF.

V and J are TRBV11-2 and TRBJ2-5, with 11 bases lining up with TRBD2. After removal of 5 bases from V and 5 bases from J, the junction contained 10 bases not matched to a gene. Germline V gene lookup returns CDR1 SGHAT and CDR2 FQNNGV. The CDR3 covers 16 residues. The CDR3 DNA reads as TGTGCCAGCAGCCGCGGTACTAGCGGGAGCGGGGAGACCCAGTACTTC. Residues: CASSRGTSGSGETQYF.

This clone came up a few times. The chain recombines TRBV20-1 with TRBJ1-1, with 9 bases aligning to TRBD1. This CDR3 spans 15 amino acids. Unmatched junction bases numbered 10, after V lost 3 bases and J lost 5 bases. Germline CDR1 reads DFQATT; CDR2 reads SNEGSKA (reference sequence). The CDR3 nucleotides are TGCAGTGCTAGTTTCGGGACAGGGAGAACGACTGAAGCTTTCTTT. This codes for CSASFGTGRTTEAFF.

The chain recombines TRBV14 with TRBJ2-7; 7 bases match TRBD2. Germline V gene sequence: CDR1 SGHDN, CDR2 FVKESK. The CDR3 is made up of 14 amino acids. V was pared by 4 bases and J by 0 bases, with 3 bases of the junction left unmatched. The CDR3 here is CASSRGGLSYEQYF. CDR3 nucleotide sequence: TGTGCCAGCAGCCGGGGGGGACTCTCCTACGAGCAGTACTTC. Combining the CDR3 with reference TRBV14 and TRBJ2-7 gives the whole variable domain EAGVTQFPSHSVIEKGQTVTLRCDPISGHDNLYWYRRVMGKEIKFLLHFVKESKQDESGMPNNRFLAERTGGTYSTLKVQPAELEDSGVYFCASSRGGLSYEQYFGPGTRLTVT.

The chain employs TRBV13 and TRBJ1-2; D is undetermined. The CDR3 is made up of 15 amino acids. V was clipped by 4 bases and J by 3 bases, with 15 bases between them. Looked up from germline, CDR1 is PRHDT and CDR2 is FYEKMQ (reference sequence). The CDR3 nucleotides read TGTGCCAGCAGCTCCAGCGACTCGGGAGACTATGGCTACACCTTC. As protein: CASSSSDSGDYGYTF.

The chain is built from TRBV6-2 or TRBV6-3 and TRBJ2-3; D remains unclear. CDR1 is MNHEY, CDR2 SVGEGT, per germline. This CDR3 region has 14 residues. Trimming shortened V by 0 bases and J by 2 bases, and 6 bases separated the two germline ends. CDR3 bases: TGTGCCAGCAGTTACTCTCTAATCACAGATACGCAGTATTTT. Its translation is CASSYSLITDTQYF.

This clone occurred once. This CDR3 reads CASTDRQNTEAFF. In DNA form, the CDR3 reads TGTGCCAGCACCGACAGACAGAACACTGAAGCTTTCTTT. The chain recombines TRBV27 with TRBJ1-1; D may be TRBD1 (5 bases). Germline V gene sequence: CDR1 MNHEY, CDR2 SMNVEV (reference sequence). Trimming pared 7 bases from V and 1 base from J, leaving 10 bases between. The CDR3 has 13 residues.

The V gene is TRBV19, the J gene TRBJ1-3, with 9 nucleotides matching TRBD1. Germline CDR1 is LNHDA and CDR2 is SQIVND (reference sequence). The length of the CDR3 is 13 residues. Unmatched junction bases numbered 5, after V lost 6 bases and J lost 8 bases. CDR3 coding DNA: TGTGCCAGTAGCCCGGGACAGGGCGACACCATATATTTT. This sequence encodes CASSPGQGDTIYF.

V and J are TRBV7-2 and TRBJ2-3; TRBD1 aligns across 7 bases. J lost 3 bases, V lost 3 bases, and 6 bases had no gene match. Germline loops: CDR1 SGHTA, CDR2 FQGNSA. The CDR3 sequence is 15 residues long. The CDR3 sequence is CASSFRQGRTDTQYF. In DNA form, the CDR3 reads TGTGCCAGCAGCTTCCGACAGGGTAGAACAGATACGCAGTATTTT.

J is TRBJ1-2 and V is TRBV7-2; D unresolved. The V gene lost 8 bases and the J gene lost 8 bases, with 24 bases spanning the gap. Germline V gene lookup returns CDR1 SGHTA and CDR2 FQGNSA. The CDR3 contains 15 residues. The CDR3 reads CASSGSPGSGRGYTF. DNA for the CDR3: TGTGCCAGCTCGGGGAGTCCGGGATCGGGAAGAGGCTACACCTTC.

This chain connects TRBV20-1 to TRBJ2-2, with D uncertain. CDR1 and CDR2 (germline): DFQATT, SNEGSKA (reference sequence). The CDR3 sequence is 15 residues long. Trimming removed 3 bases from V and 0 bases from J, with 11 bases in between. For the CDR3, the DNA is TGCAGTGCTAGTTTGCAGCGAACGAACACCGGGGAGCTGTTTTTT. Its translation is CSASLQRTNTGELFF.

The rearrangement uses TRBV3-1 (or the pseudogene TRBV3-2) and TRBJ1-2, with 7 positions matching TRBD1. V trimming: 4 bases; J trimming: 2 bases; junction bases outside the gene matches: 1. The V gene's germline CDR1 is LGHDT and CDR2 YNNKEL (reference sequence). The CDR3 has 13 amino acids. The CDR3 DNA reads TGTGCCAGCAGCCCACAGGGGAACTATGGCTACACCTTC. Translation gives CASSPQGNYGYTF.

V and J are TRBV3-1 (or the pseudogene TRBV3-2) and TRBJ2-7, with 9 bases lining up with TRBD1. V trimming: 4 bases; J trimming: 3 bases; junction bases outside the gene matches: 4. Germline V CDR1 and CDR2: LGHDT, YNNKEL (reference sequence). This CDR3 comprises 14 residues. CDR3 sequence (DNA): TGTGCCAGCAGCCCGGGACAGGGCTTCTACGAGCAGTACTTC. It specifies CASSPGQGFYEQYF.

The chain has TRBV21-1 and TRBJ2-5; the table gives TRBD2 as D, unverified against the DNA. TRBV21-1 counts as a pseudogene. The CDR3 is made up of 15 amino acids. The CDR3 loop reads CASSKALRVRETQYF. The CDR3, as DNA: TGTGCCAGCAGCAAAGCGCTGAGGGTTCGGGAGACCCAGTACTTC.

This rearrangement joins TRBV10-3 to TRBJ1-1, with D perhaps matching TRBD1 (5 bases). Germline V gene sequence: CDR1 ENHRY, CDR2 SYGVKD. This CDR3 has 14 amino acids. Trimming shortened V by 7 bases and J by 1 base, and 13 bases separated the two germline ends. Here the CDR3 reads CAITSGAENTEAFF. DNA for the CDR3: TGTGCCATCACGAGTGGGGCGGAGAACACTGAAGCTTTCTTT.

V is TRBV6-5 and J is TRBJ2-1; D is perhaps TRBD1 (6 bases). CDR1 MNHEY and CDR2 SVGAGI come from the germline V gene. V was shortened by 6 bases and J by 6 bases, with 9 bases between the two germline ends. The CDR3 consists of 12 residues. The CDR3 DNA sequence: TGTGCCAGCAGCAACAGGGCCAATGAGCAGTTCTTC. It translates to CASSNRANEQFF.

The chain carries TRBV7-2 and TRBJ1-2, with a weak D call TRBD1 (6 bases). Looked up from germline, CDR1 is SGHTA and CDR2 is FQGNSA. CDR3 length equals 15 residues. The V gene lost 4 bases and the J gene lost 4 bases, with 16 bases spanning the gap. As DNA, the CDR3 is TGTGCCAGCAGCTCACCACAGGGTTTGAGCTATGGCTACACCTTC. Translated: CASSSPQGLSYGYTF.